These T cell receptor beta chains were read from a single sample in a study of neurological immune-mediated disorders. TCRdb re-called the 5' RACE reads through MiXCR, storing one row per CDR3 protein. Of about 65,000 distinct CDR3 sequences listed, more than 3.5% are singletons. Sequences were obtained from PBMCs. All receptors come from a man aged 50-60 years with multiple sclerosis. Both conserved end residues are part of each CDR3. The D gene is left open where the match is weak. Clone size is given for some rows only: seen once, a few or many times, or a class if the clone is expanded.

CDR3aa	CDR3nt	abundance	v_gene	j_gene	d_gene
CASSWDRDVTDTQYF	TGTGCCAGCAGTTGGGACAGGGATGTAACAGATACGCAGTATTTT	many	TRBV28	TRBJ2-3	TRBD1
CASSLRQGAQPQHF	TGCGCCAGCAGCCTACGACAGGGGGCTCAGCCCCAGCATTTT	many	TRBV5-1	TRBJ1-5	TRBD1
CASSLGTGNQPQNF	TGTGCCAGCAGTCTCGGGACAGGCAATCAGCCCCAGAATTTT	few	TRBV12-3/TRBV12-4	TRBJ1-5	TRBD1
CASSLSRGTEAFF	TGCGCCAGCAGCTTGTCGAGAGGCACTGAAGCTTTCTTT	many	TRBV5-1	TRBJ1-1	-
CSARDPEHPGLRGKLFF	TGCAGTGCTAGAGATCCCGAGCATCCGGGACTTCGTGGAAAACTGTTTTTT	few	TRBV20-1	TRBJ1-4	-
CASSLGAGGQPQHF	TGTGCCAGCAGCTTAGGGGCCGGGGGCCAGCCCCAGCATTTT	many	TRBV7-9	TRBJ1-5	-
CASRVAYSYEQYF	TGTGCCAGTCGGGTGGCCTATTCCTACGAGCAGTACTTC	many	TRBV6-5	TRBJ2-7	-
CASSPRWGGTVVATNEKLFF	TGTGCCAGCAGTCCCCGGTGGGGGGGCACAGTAGTTGCAACTAATGAAAAACTGTTTTTT	many	TRBV7-8	TRBJ1-4	-
CASSTLNLRGGTGELFF	TGTGCCAGCAGCACCCTTAACTTGAGGGGAGGAACCGGGGAGCTGTTTTTT	-	TRBV7-6	TRBJ2-2	-
CASSQDGGDYNEQFF	TGCGCCAGCAGCCAAGACGGGGGGGACTACAATGAGCAGTTCTTC	many	TRBV4-1	TRBJ2-1	TRBD2
CASSARPDGYTF	TGTGCCAGCAGCGCCCGGCCGGACGGCTACACCTTC	-	TRBV7-9	TRBJ1-2	-
CASSLLVGYSSYEQYF	TGTGCCAGCAGTTTATTGGTAGGGTATTCCTCCTACGAGCAGTACTTC	many	TRBV12-3/TRBV12-4	TRBJ2-7	-
CSALSRGGAETQYF	TGCAGTGCTCTCAGTCGGGGGGGCGCAGAGACCCAGTACTTC	many	TRBV20-1	TRBJ2-5	TRBD2
CAAEEGWTEAFF	TGTGCCGCCGAAGAGGGGTGGACTGAAGCTTTCTTT	many	TRBV6-6	TRBJ1-1	-
CASSLIAAGGYNEQFF	TGCGCCAGCAGCTTGATCGCGGCAGGGGGATACAATGAGCAGTTCTTC	many	TRBV5-1	TRBJ2-1	TRBD1
CSARQNLVPGQGARGNTIYF	TGCAGTGCTAGACAAAACCTCGTCCCGGGACAGGGGGCGAGGGGAAACACCATATATTTT	many	TRBV20-1	TRBJ1-3	TRBD1
CASSFGQGNQPQHF	TGTGCCAGCAGTTTTGGGCAGGGCAATCAGCCCCAGCATTTT	many	TRBV12-3/TRBV12-4	TRBJ1-5	-
CASSPDSRETQYF	TGCGCCAGCAGCCCCGATTCGAGAGAGACCCAGTACTTC	many	TRBV4-1	TRBJ2-5	-
CSARVNYGYTF	TGCAGTGCTAGAGTAAACTATGGCTACACCTTC	many	TRBV20-1	TRBJ1-2	-
CASSPERGGGLNEQFF	TGCGCCAGCAGCCCAGAGCGGGGGGGCGGTTTAAATGAGCAGTTCTTC	many	TRBV5-1	TRBJ2-1	TRBD2
CASSLDRGPDHRGYTF	TGTGCCAGCAGCCTGGACAGGGGGCCCGATCATCGCGGCTACACCTTC	many	TRBV4-2	TRBJ1-2	TRBD1
CAISGTGGLETQYF	TGTGCCATCTCCGGGACAGGGGGCTTAGAGACCCAGTACTTC	many	TRBV10-3	TRBJ2-5	TRBD1
CASSPGTNSNQPQNF	TGTGCCAGCAGTCCCGGGACCAATAGCAATCAGCCCCAGAATTTT	few	TRBV12-3/TRBV12-4	TRBJ1-5	-
CASSSRRQGGRNTEAFF	TGCGCCAGCAGCTCGAGAAGACAGGGGGGCCGGAACACTGAAGCTTTCTTT	many	TRBV5-1	TRBJ1-1	TRBD1
CSAPGQGATLNF	TGCAGTGCTCCGGGACAGGGGGCCACCCTCAACTTT	many	TRBV20-1	TRBJ1-6	TRBD1
CASSVRANTEAFF	TGTGCCAGCAGCGTCAGGGCGAACACTGAAGCTTTCTTT	many	TRBV7-8	TRBJ1-1	-
CASSPRVAASYEQYF	TGTGCCAGCAGCCCCCGGGTAGCGGCCTCCTACGAGCAGTACTTC	many	TRBV7-2	TRBJ2-7	-
CASSRTGVTEAFF	TGTGCCAGCAGCCGGACAGGGGTTACTGAAGCTTTCTTT	many	TRBV7-9	TRBJ1-1	TRBD1
CASRTRTSGATGELFF	TGTGCCAGCAGGACAAGGACTAGCGGGGCAACCGGGGAGCTGTTTTTT	many	TRBV6-2/TRBV6-3	TRBJ2-2	TRBD2
CSARLGTGELFF	TGCAGCGCCAGACTTGGGACCGGGGAGCTGTTTTTT	many	TRBV29-1	TRBJ2-2	-
CASGPGGQETQYF	TGCGCCAGCGGACCGGGGGGACAAGAGACCCAGTACTTC	many	TRBV5-1	TRBJ2-5	TRBD2
CASSPRTGTNQPQHF	TGTGCCAGCAGTCCCAGGACAGGGACTAATCAGCCCCAGCATTTT	many	TRBV12-3/TRBV12-4	TRBJ1-5	TRBD1
CASSLDRAFRSGQPQHF	TGCGCCAGCAGTTTGGACAGGGCCTTTCGTTCGGGGCAGCCCCAGCATTTT	few	TRBV10-1	TRBJ1-5	TRBD1
CASSLTDRVQPQNF	TGTGCCAGCAGTTTGACAGATAGGGTTCAGCCCCAGAATTTT	few	TRBV12-3/TRBV12-4	TRBJ1-5	-
CASSPHINMNTEAFF	TGCGCCAGCAGCCCCCACATAAACATGAACACTGAAGCTTTCTTT	many	TRBV4-1	TRBJ1-1	-
CASSRVTGANTGELFF	TGCGCCAGCAGCCGGGTTACAGGGGCGAACACCGGGGAGCTGTTTTTT	many	TRBV4-1	TRBJ2-2	TRBD1
CASSQVGGYTF	TGTGCCAGCAGCCAAGTAGGCGGCTACACCTTC	many	TRBV3-2	TRBJ1-2	-
CASSLDRATYEQYF	TGTGCCAGCAGCTTGGACAGGGCTACCTACGAGCAGTACTTC	many	TRBV12-3/TRBV12-4	TRBJ2-7	TRBD1
CASRLRTNQETQYF	TGTGCCAGCAGGTTACGGACTAATCAAGAGACCCAGTACTTC	many	TRBV12-3/TRBV12-4	TRBJ2-5	-
CASSPQGAAGQPQNF	TGTGCCAGCAGTCCACAGGGGGCGGCGGGTCAGCCCCAGAATTTT	-	TRBV7-9	TRBJ1-5	TRBD1
CSARDWRGSNYGYTF	TGCAGTGCTAGAGATTGGAGGGGAAGCAACTATGGCTACACCTTC	many	TRBV20-1	TRBJ1-2	-
CAISGPPGTGAGGTIYF	TGTGCCATCAGTGGCCCCCCCGGGACAGGGGCCGGGGGCACCATATATTTT	many	TRBV10-3	TRBJ1-3	TRBD1
CASSQEGTGADTQYF	TGCGCCAGCAGCCAAGAAGGGACAGGGGCCGATACGCAGTATTTT	many	TRBV4-1	TRBJ2-3	TRBD1
CASSSGVGQPQHF	TGTGCCAGCAGCTCGGGTGTGGGTCAGCCCCAGCATTTT	many	TRBV5-6	TRBJ1-5	-
CASSLAAGGRSGGDNEQFF	TGTGCCAGCAGTTTGGCAGCGGGGGGGAGAAGTGGTGGGGACAATGAGCAGTTCTTC	many	TRBV28	TRBJ2-1	TRBD2
CASSPSGTSGNEQFF	TGTGCCAGCAGCCCCAGCGGGACTAGCGGGAATGAGCAGTTCTTC	many	TRBV9	TRBJ2-1	TRBD2
CASSSGEDEQFF	TGTGCCAGCAGTTCGGGGGAGGATGAGCAGTTCTTC	many	TRBV2	TRBJ2-1	-
CASSLIPGVTEAFF	TGCGCCAGCAGCTTAATCCCAGGGGTGACTGAAGCTTTCTTT	many	TRBV5-1	TRBJ1-1	-
CSAIYSVGETQYF	TGCAGTGCTATTTATTCAGTCGGAGAGACCCAGTACTTC	many	TRBV20-1	TRBJ2-5	-